This T cell receptor (beta chain) is drawn from a study of blood T cells in healthy people across ages. CDR1 is LGHNA and CDR2 is YSLEER in the germline V gene. The germline V and J ends were trimmed by 4 bases and 0 bases, with 6 bases remaining between them. The CDR3 runs 14 residues. On this clonotype: Its antigen is unknown.

Healthy Caucasians from Russia aged about 6 to 100 served as donors. Study-wide points: Since the PBMCs were unsorted, naive and antigen-experienced cells could not be conclusively compared. Age brought a roughly linear fall in TCR beta diversity measured per million T cells.

Primed by a sample-barcoded 5' primer and a J-beta primer mix, a second PCR proceeded for about 7 to 12 cycles. Tags on each cDNA molecule came from a template-switch adaptor with 12 random nucleotides. Each CDR3 protein is one row after TCRdb ran MiXCR on the 5' RACE reads. Found here are fewer than 2 million distinct CDR3 sequences, around 42% of them singletons; the top ten hold 23%. The chain uses TRBV4-3 and TRBJ2-2; D gene uncertain. Source material: blood. This clonotype was sampled from a human donor in good health. The CDR3 loop reads CASSLDANTGELFF. Here the CDR3 DNA reads TGCGCCAGCAGCCTTGACGCGAACACCGGGGAGCTGTTTTTT.